This TCR beta chain appears in the sequencing data of a study of OX40 agonist ivuxolimab in advanced cancers. Study-wide findings and caveats: Certain nonresponders likewise exhibited a low normalized T-cell clonal expansion.

The CDR3 is 14 amino acids. Germline values: CDR1 KGHSH, CDR2 LQKENI. After removal of 4 bases from V and 2 bases from J, the junction contained 4 bases not matched to a gene. Generated by immunoSEQ multiplex PCR, the TCRdb table keeps only in-frame clones and is missing some. Of tens of thousands of clones in the sample, about 90% were seen once. For this clone: Its antigen is unidentified.

This sample comprised CD4+ or CD8+ T cells sorted from blood, obtained in a trial of the OX40 agonist ivuxolimab. The source is an adult with an advanced solid tumor such as melanoma, head and neck, liver or kidney cancer. This rearrangement joins TRBV18 to TRBJ2-5; 7 nucleotides match TRBD1. CDR3 in amino acids: CASSLRQGQETQYF. The CDR3 coding sequence is TGTGCCAGCTCACTCCGACAGGGTCAAGAGACCCAGTACTTC.